Sequencing of this T cell receptor (beta chain) was carried out in a study of cytomegalovirus exposure and HLA in healthy donors. The CDR3 has 14 residues. V was pared by 7 bases and J by 3 bases, with 12 bases of the junction left unmatched. The germline V gene has CDR1 SQVTM and CDR2 ANQGSEA. This PCR relied on a set of 60 Vbeta primers and 13 Jbeta primers. Libraries were prepared by immunoSEQ multiplex PCR; TCRdb keeps only in-frame clonotypes and omits some of them. The table includes approximately 150,000 clones, approximately 84% detected once. This clone has only a few counts. The V call is TRBV29-1, the J call TRBJ2-7, with 7 positions matching TRBD1. Material for sequencing was PBMCs. The receptor was derived from a girl aged 5 to 17 in good health and CMV-seropositive. The CDR3 DNA reads TGCAGCGCCATCCCCCCGGGGACAGTCTACGAGCAGTACTTC. It translates to CSAIPPGTVYEQYF.